This T cell receptor beta chain was sequenced in a study of blood T cell repertoires in COVID-19. Study-level information: From T cells, B-cell-depleted T cells, or PBMCs came the material, which was cDNA or gDNA.

Trimming removed 6 bases from V and 7 bases from J; junction bases left unmatched: 6. Germline loops: CDR1 SNHLY, CDR2 FYNNEI. The CDR3 extends over 14 amino acids. Here immunoSEQ multiplex PCR was the method, and the copy in TCRdb shows in-frame clones only, minus some. This sample yields 150,000 to 200,000 clones, of which 81% are seen a single time; roughly 12% belongs to the top ten. Sequences were obtained from peripheral blood. The sequence derives from an elderly woman with COVID-19, enrolled during active disease. V gene TRBV2 combines with J gene TRBJ2-7; 13 positions match TRBD2. CDR3 sequence: CASRFPGLAGEQYF. Here the CDR3 DNA reads TGTGCCAGCAGATTCCCGGGACTAGCGGGGGAGCAGTACTTC. Using reference TRBV2 and TRBJ2-7 for the parts outside the CDR3, the full variable domain is EPEVTQTPSHQVTQMGQEVILRCVPISNHLYFYWYRQILGQKVEFLVSFYNNEISEKSEIFDDQFSVERPDGSNFTLKIRSTKLEDSAMYFCASRFPGLAGEQYFGPGTRLTVT.